Below, 19 T cell receptor beta chains from the same sample are listed, as sequenced in a study of Ad26.COV2.S vaccination and SARS-CoV-2 variants (dated by TCRdb to about 2021). Library method: the immunoSEQ multiplex PCR assay. TCRdb mirrors the immuneACCESS table, restricted to in-frame sequences. Some clones are absent from its copies; in checked studies, under half trace to an unresolved V gene, and the reason for the others is unknown. The sample table holds nearly 400,000 clones, of which over 75% were seen once. The ten biggest clones cover about 2% of the sample. The treatment or condition label, as the study defines it: some 19 received Ad26.COV2.S at low or high dose, single or two shots; 5 received placebo; per-sample allocation not given. For vaccine and placebo recipients, repertoires were sequenced using samples collected on day 63 after the first injection. The sample in question was peripheral blood, obtained in a trial of Ad26.COV2.S vaccine versus placebo. The receptors were sampled from a person between 18 and 65 years old who received the Ad26.COV2.S COVID-19 vaccine or a placebo.

The rearrangement joins TRBV28 to TRBJ2-1; 7 nucleotides align to TRBD1. The germline V gene has CDR1 MDHEN and CDR2 SYDVKM. V was pared by 2 bases and J by 7 bases, with 8 bases of the junction left unmatched. CDR3 length: 15 residues. Here the CDR3 DNA reads TGTGCCAGCAGTTTAGTCAGGGGGAGTAGGAATGAGCAGTTCTTC. Protein product: CASSLVRGSRNEQFF.

This clone was seen once. The rearrangement uses TRBV5-4 and TRBJ2-5; D is undetermined. The CDR3 is 13 residues long. The germline gives CDR1 SGHNT, CDR2 YYREEE (reference sequence). V was cut by 3 bases and J by 4 bases, with 10 bases left in between. The CDR3 region is CASSSWTGETQYF. The CDR3 region has the DNA TGTGCCAGCAGCTCATGGACGGGAGAGACCCAGTACTTC. Using reference TRBV5-4 and TRBJ2-5 for the parts outside the CDR3, the full variable domain is ETGVTQSPTHLIKTRGQQVTLRCSSQSGHNTVSWYQQALGQGPQFIFQYYREEENGRGNFPPRFSGLQFPNYSSELNVNALELDDSALYLCASSSWTGETQYFGPGTRLLVL.

This clone was found once. This chain connects TRBV29-1 to TRBJ1-1; 7 nucleotides match TRBD1. V trimming: 7 bases; J trimming: 5 bases; junction bases outside the gene matches: 10. Germline V gene lookup returns CDR1 SQVTM and CDR2 ANQGSEA. The CDR3 runs 13 residues. The DNA for the CDR3 is TGCAGCGGTATAACAGGGGTGAGGACTGAAGCTTTCTTT. This encodes CSGITGVRTEAFF.

The chain couples TRBV7-9 to TRBJ1-2; no reliable D call. In germline, CDR1 is SEHNR, CDR2 FQNEAQ (reference sequence). V lost 1 base to trimming and J lost 5 bases, with 17 bases between them. This CDR3 is 16 amino acids long. CDR3 nucleotides: TGTGCCAGCAGCTTAGTGGCGGGAACCCAAGAATATGGCTACACCTTC. This gives the protein CASSLVAGTQEYGYTF.

The chain joins TRBV28 to TRBJ2-3; possible D gene TRBD2, 6 bases. Germline V gives CDR1 MDHEN, CDR2 SYDVKM. This CDR3 region has 12 residues. V was pared by 7 bases and J by 4 bases, with 9 bases between. The CDR3 here is CASNRGSDTQYF. DNA for the CDR3: TGTGCCAGCAACCGGGGGTCAGATACGCAGTATTTT. Full variable domain (rest looked up from reference TRBV28 and TRBJ2-3): DVKVTQSSRYLVKRTGEKVFLECVQDMDHENMFWYRQDPGLGLRLIYFSYDVKMKEKGDIPEGYSVSREKKERFSLILESASTNQTSMYLCASNRGSDTQYFGPGTRLTVL.

The sample holds a few counts of this clone. V gene TRBV28 combines with J gene TRBJ1-6, with TRBD1 identical over 9 bases. With V trimmed by 5 bases and J by 10 bases, 6 bases remained unmatched. The CDR3 is 14 residues long. Germline V lookup: CDR1 MDHEN, CDR2 SYDVKM. The CDR3 protein is CASSPRTGVSPLHF. CDR3 coding DNA: TGTGCCAGCAGTCCAAGGACAGGGGTCTCACCCCTCCACTTT.

This rearrangement joins TRBV21-1 to TRBJ2-7; whether TRBD1, the table's D call, matches the DNA was not checked. TRBV21-1 is marked as a pseudogene. There are 16 residues in the CDR3. The CDR3 DNA reads TGTGCCAGCAGCAAAGTGGGGACAGGGCTATCCTACGAGCAGTACTTC. Translated: CASSKVGTGLSYEQYF.

The rearrangement uses TRBV7-9 and TRBJ2-1, with D possibly called TRBD1 or TRBD2 (6 bases each). Germline V CDR1 and CDR2: SEHNR, FQNEAQ (reference sequence). Trimming took 6 bases from V and 6 from J, leaving 15 bases between them. This CDR3 spans 14 amino acids. CDR3 amino acids: CASRGIGGPNEQFF. In DNA form, the CDR3 reads TGTGCCAGCAGGGGCATCGGGGGCCCCAATGAGCAGTTCTTC.

This clone has a single count. The rearrangement links TRBV12-3 or TRBV12-4 to TRBJ2-7; unclear D gene. V dropped 3 bases and J dropped 4 bases, with 10 bases sitting between them. The CDR3 contains 13 residues. This CDR3 reads CASSFATGYEQYF. The CDR3 bases are TGTGCCAGCAGTTTCGCCACTGGGTACGAGCAGTACTTC.

The V gene is TRBV9, the J gene TRBJ2-7; the match to TRBD2 covers 10 bases. Trimming at V came to 4 bases and at J to 2 bases, leaving 12 bases not matched to a gene. The CDR3 has 17 amino acids. Germline CDR1 SGDLS, CDR2 YYNGEE. As DNA, the CDR3 is TGTGCCAGCAGCCTAGCGGGGGACGGGGCGGGGACCTACGAGCAGTACTTC. Translation: CASSLAGDGAGTYEQYF. Based on the CDR3 plus reference TRBV9 and TRBJ2-7, the full variable domain is DSGVTQTPKHLITATGQRVTLRCSPRSGDLSVYWYQQSLDQGLQFLIQYYNGEERAKGNILERFSAQQFPDLHSELNLSSLELGDSALYFCASSLAGDGAGTYEQYFGPGTRLTVT.

DNA for the CDR3: TGTGCCAGCAGGGGGGACAGGGCTAGAAGGCAGTTCTTC. Translating it yields CASRGDRARRQFF. The chain has TRBV6-5 and TRBJ2-1, with 9 bases identical to TRBD1. With V trimmed by 6 bases and J by 12 bases, 9 bases remained unmatched. Germline V gene sequence: CDR1 MNHEY, CDR2 SVGAGI. The CDR3 covers 13 residues.

The chain is built from TRBV5-3 and TRBJ2-5; D gene ambiguous. TRBV5-3 is annotated as an ORF whose role is uncertain. This CDR3 is built from 13 residues. V was clipped by 0 bases and J by 3 bases, with 6 bases between them. CDR3: CARSLGPEETQYF. In nucleotides, the CDR3 is TGTGCCAGAAGCTTGGGGCCAGAAGAGACCCAGTACTTC.

The rearrangement uses TRBV3-1 (or the pseudogene TRBV3-2) and TRBJ2-5; tentative D call: TRBD2 (7 bases). Trimming pared 7 bases from V and 5 bases from J, leaving 17 bases between. Looked up from germline, CDR1 is LGHDT and CDR2 is YNNKEL (reference sequence). The CDR3 is made up of 14 amino acids. The CDR3 loop reads CASTKTRGAETQYF. In DNA, the CDR3 is TGTGCCAGCACCAAGACTCGGGGGGCGGAGACCCAGTACTTC.

The gene calls are TRBV28 and TRBJ2-1; no clear D gene. V was clipped by 5 bases and J by 5 bases, with 13 bases between them. CDR1 and CDR2 from the germline V gene are MDHEN and SYDVKM. This CDR3 spans 14 amino acids. CDR3 loop: CASSVLGFHNEQFF. CDR3 coding DNA: TGTGCCAGCAGTGTGTTGGGATTTCACAATGAGCAGTTCTTC.

This chain connects TRBV10-1 to TRBJ2-7, with TRBD2 matching 9 bases. The CDR3 runs 13 residues. J lost 7 bases, V lost 6 bases, and 7 bases had no gene match. CDR1 is WNHNN and CDR2 is SYGVQD in the germline V gene (reference sequence). The CDR3 protein is CASSLAGVGEQYF. DNA for the CDR3: TGCGCCAGCAGCTTAGCGGGAGTGGGAGAGCAGTACTTC.

The chain uses TRBV6-5 and TRBJ1-3, with D possibly TRBD1 on 5 matching bases. The CDR3 is 11 residues long. The germline CDR1 and CDR2 sequences are MNHEY and SVGAGI. Trimming cost V 10 bases and J 4 bases, with 8 bases left between them. The CDR3 DNA reads TGTGCCACCAGGACAGGAAACACCATATATTTT. It codes for CATRTGNTIYF.

The chain has TRBV19 and TRBJ2-5, with 7 bases lining up with TRBD1. Germline V CDR1 and CDR2: LNHDA, SQIVND (reference sequence). The CDR3 has 14 residues. V gave up 6 bases and J gave up 0 bases; unmatched junction bases: 4. The chain's CDR3 is CASRYRGHQETQYF. CDR3 sequence (DNA): TGTGCCAGTAGGTACAGGGGACACCAAGAGACCCAGTACTTC.

The J gene is TRBJ2-3, the V gene TRBV9; D not certain. The V end was cut by 2 bases, the J end by 6 bases, with 10 bases between. This CDR3 is built from 13 residues. CDR1 SGDLS and CDR2 YYNGEE come from the germline V gene. CDR3 in amino acids: CASSVPPSDTQYF. CDR3 nucleotide sequence: TGTGCCAGCAGCGTCCCCCCCTCTGATACGCAGTATTTT.

The chain is built from TRBV30 and TRBJ2-7; 7 bases map to TRBD1. The CDR3 has 15 amino acids. Germline-derived CDR1 and CDR2 are GTSNPN and SVGIG (reference sequence). After removal of 0 bases from V and 0 bases from J, the junction contained 5 bases not matched to a gene. The CDR3 DNA follows: TGTGCCTGGAGTGTAGGCAGGGGGAGCTCCTACGAGCAGTACTTC. It specifies CAWSVGRGSSYEQYF.